The present entry profiles one T cell receptor beta chain with its context. V was clipped by 0 bases and J by 4 bases, with 14 bases between them. CDR1 and CDR2 (germline): MGHRA, YSYEKL. This CDR3 comprises 16 residues. This sample is drawn from a study of blood T cell repertoires in COVID-19. Study-level information: Donors in the United States, Italy and Spain gave samples during acute or convalescent COVID-19. In each case, the material was cDNA or gDNA derived from T cells, B-cell-depleted T cells, or PBMCs.

Using immunoSEQ multiplex PCR, the repertoire was profiled, and TCRdb retains in-frame clones only, with some absent. The data contain fewer than 70,000 clones, 85% to 90% of them seen just once; the ten biggest clones take up approximately 2.9%. This TCR derives from a man over 45 with acute or convalescent COVID-19. What was sequenced was peripheral blood. The chain recombines TRBV4-1 with TRBJ2-3, with D perhaps matching TRBD2 (6 bases). CDR3 residues: CASSQDVTRTPDTQYF. Here the CDR3 DNA reads TGCGCCAGCAGCCAAGATGTGACTAGAACCCCAGATACGCAGTATTTT.